This TCR beta chain is from a study of beta chain features in type 1 diabetes. General study points: PCR might show a preference for shorter templates, equally across patients and controls. Shortening that was moderate but significant affected the TCRB CDR3s of Type 1 diabetes patients in all four CD4+ subsets. In the patient group, naive, central memory and Treg TCRB repertoires seemed more alike than in the healthy donor group.

Deletions cut 11 bases from V and 5 bases from J, with 15 bases between. Germline V gives CDR1 ENHRY, CDR2 SYGVKD. CDR3 length: 13 amino acids. Isolated RNA was reverse transcribed in full, so expressed TCRB transcripts were sequenced. Data came from immunoSEQ multiplex PCR; TCRdb stores just in-frame clones and leaves some out. The table lists 300,000 to 450,000 clones, around a tenth of them singletons. This clone has only a few counts. Its antigen remains unidentified. Sequenced sample: central memory CD4+ T cells from blood. The V gene is TRBV10-3, the J gene TRBJ1-4; weak D call: TRBD1 (6 bases). This clonotype was sampled from a man aged 25 to 40 with type 1 diabetes. The CDR3 DNA is TGTGCCGTCCAGCAGGGGTTGAATGAAAAACTGTTTTTT. This codes for CAVQQGLNEKLFF.